This T cell receptor (beta chain) came from a study of shared clonotypes between healthy human individuals. The protocol was immunoSEQ multiplex PCR, while the TCRdb copy is restricted to in-frame clones and leaves out a portion. The data show 2 million to 2.5 million clones, more than 85% seen once. Sequencing was done on a sample of naive CD4+ T cells from PBMCs. Subset of the sample: CD45RA+ positively selected. This clonotype was obtained from a man younger than 35 in good health. Some clones in this sample may be carry-over from other donors' samples.

CDR3 in DNA: TGTGCCAGCTCACCAATAACCCTAGGGTCCAACACTGAAGCTTTCTTT. Residues: CASSPITLGSNTEAFF. V is TRBV18 and J is TRBJ1-1; D not resolved. CDR3 length: 16 residues. CDR1 is KGHSH and CDR2 is LQKENI in the germline V gene. Trimming removed 2 bases at V and 2 bases at J, with 15 bases between.